This is a list of T cell receptor beta chains from one sample in a study of shared clonotypes between healthy human individuals. The method was immunoSEQ multiplex PCR; TCRdb's version includes in-frame clones alone and lacks a portion of them. Of 2 million to 2.5 million clones in the sample, just over 90% were seen once. The material sequenced was naive CD4+ T cells from PBMCs. The receptors shown here come from a man aged 18 to 30 in good health. Some clones in this sample may be carry-over from other donors' samples. Both conserved end residues are part of each CDR3. A D gene is named only where the DNA matches it firmly. A clone size is listed for some rows: how often the clone was seen (once, few, many), or a class if it is expanded.

TRBV5-1	16	TRBJ1-3	once	-	TGCGCCAGCAGCTTGAATCTCGGGGGCTCTGGAAACACCATATATTTT	CASSLNLGGSGNTIYF
TRBV4-2	15	TRBJ2-7	once	TRBD1	TGTGCCAGCAGCCAAGTTAAGGACAGGGACTACGAGCAGTACTTC	CASSQVKDRDYEQYF
TRBV28	15	TRBJ1-1	few	TRBD1	TGTGCCAGCAGGTTATTGACAGGGGGGGGCACTGAAGCTTTCTTT	CASRLLTGGGTEAFF
TRBV11-3	14	TRBJ2-7	-	-	TGTGCCAGCAGTATGGGACAACCGAACTACGAGCAGTACTTC	CASSMGQPNYEQYF
TRBV14	16	TRBJ1-1	once	-	TGTGCCAGCAGCCTCCGGGGGGCGGCGGCGGTCACTGAAGCTTTCTTT	CASSLRGAAAVTEAFF
TRBV27	18	TRBJ1-6	-	TRBD1	TGTGCCAGCAGTTTTGGGGGACAGGGAAGCTCCTATAATTCACCCCTCCACTTT	CASSFGGQGSSYNSPLHF
TRBV28	14	TRBJ2-7	-	TRBD1	TGTGCCAGCAGCTCGACAGGGTCAAACTACGAGCAGTACTTC	CASSSTGSNYEQYF
TRBV11-2	17	TRBJ2-2	-	TRBD1	TGTGCCAGCAGCTATCGCCCGGGACAGGGAGGGACCGGGGAGCTGTTTTTT	CASSYRPGQGGTGELFF
TRBV7-8	18	TRBJ2-7	-	TRBD2	TGTGCCAGCAGCCCGCGATCGGGTAAGGCTAGCGGGAGAACCGAGCAGTACTTC	CASSPRSGKASGRTEQYF
TRBV28	14	TRBJ1-1	-	-	TGTGCCAGCAGTTTAGCCAGGGCGAACACTGAAGCTTTCTTT	CASSLARANTEAFF
TRBV6-1	15	TRBJ1-5	-	-	TGTGCCAGCAGCCCGAACCGCTTGAGCTATCAGCCCCAGCATTTT	CASSPNRLSYQPQHF
TRBV2	15	TRBJ1-3	-	-	TGTGCCAGCAGGGATGGCAGTACCTCTGGAAACACCATATATTTT	CASRDGSTSGNTIYF
TRBV11-2	14	TRBJ2-1	-	TRBD2	TGTGCCAGCACCGTCGCTAGCGGGAGCAATGAGCAGTTCTTC	CASTVASGSNEQFF
TRBV10-3	18	TRBJ1-4	-	-	TGTGCCATCAGTGAGTCGCAGGCAGGGTTAAGTTCGGTGAAAAAACTGTTTTTT	CAISESQAGLSSVKKLFF
TRBV18	15	TRBJ2-2	once	-	TGTGCCAGCTCACCCGTGGCAGGGGAAACCGGGGAGCTGTTTTTT	CASSPVAGETGELFF
TRBV6-1	16	TRBJ1-5	-	-	TGTGCCAGCAGTGAAGTTTTAAGGGTAAGCAATCAGCCCCAGCATTTT	CASSEVLRVSNQPQHF
TRBV11-2	16	TRBJ2-1	-	-	TGTGCCAGCAGCTTAGGGGGTAGCGGTACCTACAATGAGCAGTTCTTC	CASSLGGSGTYNEQFF
TRBV5-1	14	TRBJ2-3	-	-	TGCGCCAGCAGCCTCGACGGCTACACAGATACGCAGTATTTT	CASSLDGYTDTQYF
TRBV5-1	14	TRBJ2-7	-	-	TGCGCCAGCAGCTTGGGGCACCGAACCTACGAGCAGTACTTC	CASSLGHRTYEQYF
TRBV6-4	15	TRBJ2-5	-	-	TGTGCCAGCAGTGACGGGGGGGCGGTCCGGGAGACCCAGTACTTC	CASSDGGAVRETQYF
TRBV29-1	14	TRBJ2-1	-	-	TGCAGCGTTGTGCGGGGAGGGGGTTACAATGAGCAGTTCTTC	CSVVRGGGYNEQFF
TRBV4-3	16	TRBJ2-3	once	-	TGCGCCAGCAGCCACATAGGGGCCAGGGTGACAGATACGCAGTATTTT	CASSHIGARVTDTQYF